The 12 T cell receptor beta chains below were found in one sample sequenced in a study of cytomegalovirus exposure and HLA in healthy donors. PCR involved 60 Vbeta and 13 Jbeta primers. Clones were sequenced by immunoSEQ multiplex PCR, and TCRdb holds only the in-frame ones, with some missing. The sample includes some 200,000 clones, approximately 70% of them seen just once. Sequencing used PBMCs. These receptors were collected from a man aged 40-55 years in good health and CMV-seropositive.

This clone has only a few counts. The rearrangement links TRBV6-5 to TRBJ2-1; no clear D. The CDR3 covers 14 residues. CDR1 and CDR2 from the germline V gene are MNHEY and SVGAGI. Trimming took off 2 bases at V and 5 bases at J, with 10 bases between the two ends. The CDR3 sequence: CASSYGNSDNEQFF. CDR3 in DNA: TGTGCCAGCAGTTACGGTAATTCGGACAATGAGCAGTTCTTC.

The chain links TRBV19 to TRBJ2-1, with TRBD2 as a possible D gene (5 bases). Germline V lookup: CDR1 LNHDA, CDR2 SQIVND (reference sequence). V lost 3 bases to trimming and J lost 4 bases, with 13 bases between them. CDR3 length equals 15 residues. The CDR3 protein is CASSIVGLGYNEQFF. The CDR3 bases are TGTGCCAGTAGTATCGTAGGACTCGGATACAATGAGCAGTTCTTC.

J is TRBJ2-1 and V is TRBV6-6, with D hard to call. The germline gives CDR1 MNHNY, CDR2 SVGAGI (reference sequence). The CDR3 is 12 amino acids. Trimming took 6 bases from V and 6 from J, leaving 9 bases between them. The DNA of the CDR3 is TGTGCCAGCAGAGACCGCGGCAATGAGCAGTTCTTC. It codes for CASRDRGNEQFF.

The V gene is TRBV7-9, the J gene TRBJ2-3; 8 bases are a match to TRBD1. Germline V gene data show CDR1 as SEHNR and CDR2 as FQNEAQ (reference sequence). This CDR3 comprises 14 residues. The V and J ends lost 6 bases and 1 base, in that order; junction bases with no gene match: 3. The CDR3: CASRETGGTDTQYF. DNA for the CDR3: TGTGCCAGCAGAGAGACAGGGGGCACAGATACGCAGTATTTT.

The rearrangement uses TRBV2 and TRBJ2-7; D gene ambiguous. This CDR3 spans 13 amino acids. Germline CDR1 SNHLY, CDR2 FYNNEI. V lost 3 bases, J lost 3 bases, and 9 bases lay in between. The CDR3 DNA follows: TGTGCCAGCAGTGATAGAACCAACTACGAGCAGTACTTC. It is translated as CASSDRTNYEQYF. The entire variable domain, with the rest obtained from reference TRBV2 and TRBJ2-7, is as follows: EPEVTQTPSHQVTQMGQEVILRCVPISNHLYFYWYRQILGQKVEFLVSFYNNEISEKSEIFDDQFSVERPDGSNFTLKIRSTKLEDSAMYFCASSDRTNYEQYFGPGTRLTVT.

This chain connects TRBV7-9 to TRBJ1-1; D perhaps matches TRBD1 (6 bases). Trimming pared 5 bases from V and 1 base from J, leaving 14 bases between. Germline loops: CDR1 SEHNR, CDR2 FQNEAQ (reference sequence). The CDR3 sequence is 15 residues long. The CDR3 loop reads CASSPRGGANTEAFF. The DNA for the CDR3 is TGTGCCAGCAGCCCCCGTGGGGGCGCGAACACTGAAGCTTTCTTT.

About this clone itself: The junction departs from germline at one end; a sequencing error may be responsible. The sample contains more than one DNA sequence encoding this CDR3. The chain is built from TRBV19 and TRBJ1-5; the D gene is possibly TRBD1 (5 bases). In germline, CDR1 is LNHDA, CDR2 SQIVND (reference sequence). CDR3 length equals 16 residues. The CDR3 nucleotides are TGTGCCAGTAGCGATCCCCGACAGAAAACAAATCAGCCCCAGCACTTT. It specifies CASSDPRQKTNQPQHF.

The rearrangement links TRBV5-1 to TRBJ2-2; D possibly corresponds to TRBD1 (5 bases). The length of the CDR3 is 16 residues. The germline gives CDR1 SGHRS, CDR2 YFSETQ. The V end lost 4 bases, the J end lost 5 bases, and 18 bases lay between the germline ends. In DNA form, the CDR3 reads TGCGCCAGCAGCCGCACGTTCACAGGCGGAACCGGGGAGCTGTTTTTT. Residues: CASSRTFTGGTGELFF.

This clone turned up a few times. This chain connects TRBV6-5 to TRBJ1-2, with TRBD1 matching over 8 bases. Looked up from germline, CDR1 is MNHEY and CDR2 is SVGAGI. This CDR3 has 13 amino acids. Losses at the gene ends were 5 bases for V and 6 bases for J; bases not matched to a gene: 5. DNA of the CDR3: TGTGCCAGCAGTAACAGGGGGGACCATGGCTACACCTTC. Its translation: CASSNRGDHGYTF.

This chain uses TRBV19 with TRBJ2-5; TRBD1 might be the D (6 bases). Trimming stripped 2 bases from V and 4 bases from J, with 11 bases between. The germline gives CDR1 LNHDA, CDR2 SQIVND (reference sequence). The CDR3 is 14 amino acids. Here the CDR3 DNA reads TGTGCCAGTAGTATACCCTCCAGGGGAGAGACCCAGTACTTC. Translation gives CASSIPSRGETQYF.

The V and J genes are TRBV7-9 and TRBJ2-7, with 10 bases lining up with TRBD1. The CDR3 length is 16 residues. Germline loops: CDR1 SEHNR, CDR2 FQNEAQ (reference sequence). V lost 2 bases to trimming and J lost 5 bases; unmatched junction nucleotides: 9. CDR3 loop: CASSLLRDRGKNEQYF. The CDR3 DNA sequence: TGTGCCAGCAGCTTACTCCGGGACAGGGGTAAGAACGAGCAGTACTTC.

In the case of this clone: Other DNA sequences of this sample code for an identical CDR3. The CDR3 here is CASSLGGGNTDTQYF. CDR3 nucleotide sequence: TGTGCCAGCAGCTTGGGCGGGGGAAACACAGATACGCAGTATTTT. The V and J genes are TRBV5-6 and TRBJ2-3, with 7 bases identical to TRBD2. After removal of 0 bases from V and 2 bases from J, the junction contained 3 bases not matched to a gene. This CDR3 comprises 15 residues. CDR1 SGHDT and CDR2 YYEEEE come from the germline V gene.